The 4 T cell receptor beta chains presented below share a single source sample, sequenced in a study of T-cell memory formation after mild COVID-19. Using its own MiXCR run on the 5' RACE reads, TCRdb lists one record per CDR3 protein. The table lists some 340,000 distinct CDR3 sequences, 13% of them singletons, with about a fifth in the top ten. The material sequenced was PBMCs or a T cell subset sorted from them (not recorded which). Every receptor here comes from a man younger than 35 who had mild COVID-19 (a few samples of this study predate the infection). Cell type and time point are not known.

The table lists this clonotype with a few counts. V gene TRBV5-1 combines with J gene TRBJ1-6; no firm D call. The CDR3 runs to 14 residues. Germline loops: CDR1 SGHRS, CDR2 YFSETQ. Trimming stripped 1 base from V and 7 bases from J, with 9 bases between. CDR3 amino acids: CASSLRFLNSPLHF. CDR3 sequence (DNA): TGCGCCAGCAGCTTGCGCTTCTTAAATTCACCCCTCCACTTT.

The V gene is TRBV15, the J gene TRBJ2-3; D is ambiguous. V lost 4 bases to trimming and J lost 2 bases, with 10 bases between them. The CDR3 is 14 amino acids. CDR1 LNHNV and CDR2 YYDKDF come from the germline V gene (reference sequence). This chain's CDR3 is CATSKGLNTDTQYF. Here the CDR3 DNA reads TGTGCCACCAGCAAAGGTTTGAACACAGATACGCAGTATTTT.

The sample holds a few counts of this clonotype. The chain has TRBV6-2 or TRBV6-3 and TRBJ2-4; D perhaps matches TRBD1 (5 bases). Trimming pared 5 bases from V and 2 bases from J, leaving 7 bases between. Looked up from germline, CDR1 is MNHEY and CDR2 is SVGEGT. The CDR3 runs 13 residues. For the CDR3, the DNA is TGTGCCAGCAGTCAGGGATCCAAAAACATTCAGTACTTC. It specifies CASSQGSKNIQYF.

The chain links TRBV11-2 to TRBJ2-2; 7 bases match TRBD2. CDR3 size: 15 residues. Germline-derived CDR1 and CDR2 are SGHAT and FQNNGV. Trimming removed 5 bases from V and 4 bases from J; junction bases left unmatched: 7. The CDR3: CASSRVGEGTGELFF. Written as DNA, the CDR3 is TGTGCCAGCAGCCGCGTGGGGGAGGGCACCGGGGAGCTGTTTTTT.